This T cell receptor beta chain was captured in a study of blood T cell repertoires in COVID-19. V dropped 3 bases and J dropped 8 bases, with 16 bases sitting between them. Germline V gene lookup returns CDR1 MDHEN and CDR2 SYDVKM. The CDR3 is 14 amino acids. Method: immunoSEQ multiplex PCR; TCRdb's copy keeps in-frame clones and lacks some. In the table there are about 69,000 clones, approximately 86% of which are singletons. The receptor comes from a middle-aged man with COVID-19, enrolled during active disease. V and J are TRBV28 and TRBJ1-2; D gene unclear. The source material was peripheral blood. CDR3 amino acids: CASSFLTVTGGYTF. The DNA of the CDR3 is TGTGCCAGCAGTTTCCTTACAGTCACTGGGGGCTACACCTTC.